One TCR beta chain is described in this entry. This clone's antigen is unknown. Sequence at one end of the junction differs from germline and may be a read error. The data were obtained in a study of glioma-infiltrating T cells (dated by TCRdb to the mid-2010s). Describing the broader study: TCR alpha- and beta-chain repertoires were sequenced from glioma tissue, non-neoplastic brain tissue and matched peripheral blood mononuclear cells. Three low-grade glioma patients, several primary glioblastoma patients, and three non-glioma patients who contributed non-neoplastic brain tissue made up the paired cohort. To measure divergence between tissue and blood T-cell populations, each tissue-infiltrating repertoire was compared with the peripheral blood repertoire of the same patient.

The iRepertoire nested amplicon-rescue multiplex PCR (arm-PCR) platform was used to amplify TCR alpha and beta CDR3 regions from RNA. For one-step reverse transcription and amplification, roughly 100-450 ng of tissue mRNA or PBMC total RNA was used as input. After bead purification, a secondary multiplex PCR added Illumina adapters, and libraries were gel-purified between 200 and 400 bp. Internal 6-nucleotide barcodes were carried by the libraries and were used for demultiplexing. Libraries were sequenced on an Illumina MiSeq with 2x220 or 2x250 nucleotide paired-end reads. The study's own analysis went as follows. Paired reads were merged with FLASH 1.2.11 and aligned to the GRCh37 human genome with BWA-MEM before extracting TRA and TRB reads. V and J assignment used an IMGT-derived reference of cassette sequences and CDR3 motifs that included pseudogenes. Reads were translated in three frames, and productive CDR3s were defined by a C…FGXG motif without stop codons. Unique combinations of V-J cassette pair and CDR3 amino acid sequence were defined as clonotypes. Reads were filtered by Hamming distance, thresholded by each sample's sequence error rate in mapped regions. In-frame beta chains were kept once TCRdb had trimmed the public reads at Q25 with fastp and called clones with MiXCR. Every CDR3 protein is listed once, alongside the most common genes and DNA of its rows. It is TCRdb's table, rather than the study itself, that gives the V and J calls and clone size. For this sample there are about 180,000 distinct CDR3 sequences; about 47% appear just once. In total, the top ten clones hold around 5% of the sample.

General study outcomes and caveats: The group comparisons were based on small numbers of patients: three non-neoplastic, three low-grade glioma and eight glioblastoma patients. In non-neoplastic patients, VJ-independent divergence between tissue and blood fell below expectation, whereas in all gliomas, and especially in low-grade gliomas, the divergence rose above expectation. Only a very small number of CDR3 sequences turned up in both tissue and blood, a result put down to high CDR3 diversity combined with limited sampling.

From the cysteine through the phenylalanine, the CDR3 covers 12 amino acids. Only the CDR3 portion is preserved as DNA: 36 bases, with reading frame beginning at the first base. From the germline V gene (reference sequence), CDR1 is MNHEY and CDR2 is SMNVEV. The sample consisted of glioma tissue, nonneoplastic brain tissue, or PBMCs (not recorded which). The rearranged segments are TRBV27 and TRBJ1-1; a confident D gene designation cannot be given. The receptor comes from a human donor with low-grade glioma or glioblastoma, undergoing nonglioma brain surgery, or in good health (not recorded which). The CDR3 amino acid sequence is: CASSLSGDEDFF. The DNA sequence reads TGTGCCAGCAGTTTATCAGGTGATGAAGATTTCTTT.